Below, 20 T cell receptor beta chains from the same sample are listed, as sequenced in a study of blood T cells in healthy people across ages. A second PCR of 7 to 11 cycles used a sample-barcoded 5' primer and a J-beta primer mix. TCRdb processed the 5' RACE reads anew with MiXCR; each CDR3 protein has one entry. The sample has hundreds of thousands of distinct CDR3 sequences; 40% to 50% are singletons. Sequencing was performed on blood. The receptors here all came from a man older than 75 in good health.

This clonotype was observed a handful of times. This chain uses TRBV20-1 with TRBJ2-1; 7 bases fit TRBD1. V lost 4 bases, J lost 6 bases, and 12 bases stayed unmatched. This CDR3 has 15 amino acids. The V gene's germline CDR1 is DFQATT and CDR2 SNEGSKA (reference sequence). The CDR3 DNA reads as TGCAGTGCTATCCGGGACAGCCTTTTGGGCAATGAGCAGTTCTTC. This translates into CSAIRDSLLGNEQFF.

This clonotype came up a few times. V is TRBV7-2 and J is TRBJ1-3, with no clear D. The CDR3 is 15 amino acids. Looked up from germline, CDR1 is SGHTA and CDR2 is FQGNSA. V lost 1 base and J lost 0, with 7 bases in between. CDR3 loop: CASSLVGSSGNTIYF. CDR3 coding DNA: TGTGCCAGCAGCTTAGTCGGCAGCTCTGGAAACACCATATATTTT.

Notes on this clonotype: The junction does not match germline at one end; this may be a read error. This rearrangement joins TRBV7-3 to TRBJ2-1; TRBD1 or TRBD2 may be the D gene (6 bases each). This CDR3 region has 13 residues. Looked up from germline, CDR1 is SGHTA and CDR2 is FQGTGA. The CDR3 DNA follows: TGCGCCAGCAGCGCGGGGACAAACAATGAGCAGTTCTTC. Its translation: CASSAGTNNEQFF.

This clonotype was recorded a few times. The chain uses TRBV20-1 and TRBJ2-1; D is unclear. Germline CDR1 and CDR2: DFQATT and SNEGSKA (reference sequence). Between the trimmed V and J ends, which lost 5 bases and 7 bases, there was a span of 15 bases. The CDR3 contains 13 residues. CDR3 in amino acids: CSAPRQSLNEQFF. The CDR3 DNA is TGCAGTGCTCCGAGGCAGTCCCTTAATGAGCAGTTCTTC.

The chain recombines TRBV29-1 with TRBJ1-2; a weak D match, TRBD1 (5 bases). V lost 5 bases, J lost 4 bases, and 11 bases lay in between. The germline CDR1 and CDR2 sequences are SQVTM and ANQGSEA. The length of the CDR3 is 12 residues. The CDR3, as DNA: TGCAGCGTTTTCAGACAGACCTATGGCTACACCTTC. Protein sequence: CSVFRQTYGYTF.

The genes are TRBV20-1 and TRBJ2-1; D remains ambiguous. Trimming cost V 1 base and J 6 bases, with 10 bases left between them. CDR1 is DFQATT, CDR2 SNEGSKA, per germline (reference sequence). The CDR3 sequence is 13 residues long. The DNA for the CDR3 is TGCAGTGCTAGAGGGAGTTGGGGCAATGAGCAGTTCTTC. This translates into CSARGSWGNEQFF.

This clonotype was seen only a few times. V gene TRBV9 combines with J gene TRBJ2-4, with 7 bases matching TRBD1. With the DNA end fitting TRBJ2-5 better, the J assignment may be wrong. CDR3 length: 16 residues. Germline V lookup: CDR1 SGDLS, CDR2 YYNGEE. CDR3 bases: TGTGCCAGCAGCTCCAGCAGGGGGATACAAAGTGAGACCCAGTACTTC. Translation: CASSSSRGIQSETQYF.

This chain links TRBV10-3 with TRBJ2-3, with 11 bases aligning to TRBD2. Unmatched junction bases numbered 6, after V lost 3 bases and J lost 4 bases. This CDR3 has 16 residues. CDR1 ENHRY and CDR2 SYGVKD come from the germline V gene. The CDR3 spells CAISDNSGGDADTQYF. As DNA, the CDR3 is TGTGCCATCAGTGACAATAGCGGGGGGGACGCAGATACGCAGTATTTT.

V usage is TRBV18 and J usage is TRBJ2-7, with 10 bases matching TRBD1. The CDR3 has 13 amino acids. Germline-derived CDR1 and CDR2 are KGHSH and LQKENI. Losses at the gene ends were 4 bases for V and 7 bases for J; bases not matched to a gene: 4. CDR3 loop: CASSRGTGDEQYF. The CDR3 nucleotides read TGTGCCAGCTCACGAGGGACAGGGGATGAGCAGTACTTC.

This clonotype was detected once. The V call is TRBV4-3, the J call TRBJ1-2; 9 bases align to TRBD1. This CDR3 spans 20 amino acids. The germline CDR1 and CDR2 sequences are LGHNA and YSLEER. V lost 0 bases to trimming and J lost 4 bases; unmatched junction nucleotides: 18. In DNA, the CDR3 is TGCGCCAGCAGCCAAGATGTAGGGAATGTGCCGGGACAGGGCGGCTATGGCTACACCTTC. It encodes CASSQDVGNVPGQGGYGYTF.

The rearrangement joins TRBV4-1 to TRBJ2-3, with 10 positions matching TRBD2. The germline V gene encodes CDR1 MGHRA and CDR2 YSYEKL. There are 17 residues in the CDR3. The V and J ends lost 1 base and 6 bases, in that order; junction bases with no gene match: 10. In DNA, the CDR3 is TGCGCCAGCAGCCAAGTTCTAGCGGGGGCCCCCGGGGATACGCAGTATTTT. Translated, it gives CASSQVLAGAPGDTQYF.

The gene calls are TRBV20-1 and TRBJ1-2; TRBD1 agrees at 7 bases. CDR1 is DFQATT and CDR2 is SNEGSKA in the germline V gene (reference sequence). The CDR3 totals 13 residues. V was clipped by 2 bases and J by 5 bases; unmatched bases: 5. The CDR3 protein is CSARRQGRYGYTF. The CDR3 bases are TGCAGTGCTAGACGACAGGGTCGGTATGGCTACACCTTC.

The rearrangement links TRBV20-1 to TRBJ2-7, with D perhaps TRBD1 or TRBD2 (5 bases each). CDR3 length: 15 amino acids. V gave up 0 bases and J gave up 0 bases, with 12 bases separating them. CDR1 is DFQATT and CDR2 is SNEGSKA in the germline V gene (reference sequence). CDR3 sequence reads: CSARDEGRSSYEQYF. CDR3 nucleotide sequence: TGCAGTGCTAGAGATGAGGGACGGAGCTCCTACGAGCAGTACTTC.

This chain links TRBV12-3 or TRBV12-4 with TRBJ2-1, with D possibly being TRBD2 (5 bases). The J call may be in error: the DNA end matches TRBJ2-7 better. The CDR3 has 15 amino acids. The chain's CDR3 is CASSLGHRGRNEQYF. In DNA form, the CDR3 reads TGTGCCAGCAGTTTGGGTCACCGAGGGCGAAATGAGCAGTACTTC.

The V gene is TRBV4-2, the J gene TRBJ1-1; D ambiguous. With 0 bases removed from V and 7 bases from J, the gap between germline ends came to 15 bases. Germline assignment: CDR1 LGHNA and CDR2 YNFKEQ. The CDR3 is 15 residues long. The CDR3 reads CASSQEVAVAGEAFF. As DNA, the CDR3 is TGTGCCAGCAGCCAAGAGGTAGCGGTCGCGGGTGAAGCTTTCTTT.

The chain couples TRBV6-1 to TRBJ1-2; D gene ambiguous. CDR3 length equals 15 residues. Germline V lookup: CDR1 MNHNS, CDR2 SASEGT. The ends were cut back, 3 bases at V and 0 bases at J, with 11 bases in the middle. In DNA, the CDR3 is TGTGCCAGCAGTGACCGAGGCCCCGCTAACTATGGCTACACCTTC. Protein: CASSDRGPANYGYTF.

A few counts support this clonotype. The chain has TRBV2 and TRBJ2-5, with D hard to call. This CDR3 is 15 amino acids long. Germline CDR1 and CDR2: SNHLY and FYNNEI. The germline V and J ends were trimmed by 8 bases and 1 base, with 17 bases remaining between them. CDR3 protein: CASLVEVGRQETQYF. The DNA of the CDR3 is TGTGCCAGCCTCGTAGAGGTCGGTCGCCAAGAGACCCAGTACTTC.

The chain joins TRBV12-3 or TRBV12-4 to TRBJ1-2, with D possibly matching TRBD1 (5 bases). Trimming stripped 6 bases from V and 4 bases from J, with 9 bases between. The CDR3 is 12 residues long. The CDR3, as DNA: TGTGCCAGCAGCGACAGCTTCTATGGCTACACCTTC. Translated, it gives CASSDSFYGYTF.

V gene TRBV3-1 combines with J gene TRBJ1-1; a weak D match, TRBD1 (5 bases). The length of the CDR3 is 14 residues. V dropped 7 bases and J dropped 5 bases, with 17 bases sitting between them. Looked up from germline, CDR1 is LGHDT and CDR2 is YNNKEL (reference sequence). The CDR3 protein is CASTPHGGKTEAFF. CDR3 nucleotides: TGTGCCAGCACGCCCCACGGGGGTAAAACTGAAGCTTTCTTT.

This clonotype was seen a handful of times. The chain joins TRBV20-1 to TRBJ2-5; tentative D call: TRBD2 (5 bases). The J call is uncertain, as TRBJ2-7 better fits the DNA end. The CDR3 runs 12 residues. From germline, CDR1 is DFQATT and CDR2 SNEGSKA (reference sequence). The CDR3 loop reads CSADLLEREQYF. The DNA of the CDR3 is TGCAGTGCCGACTTACTAGAACGCGAGCAGTACTTC.